The rows below give T cell receptor beta chains drawn from one sample of a study of response to subunit inactivated influenza vaccine. MiXCR, run by TCRdb on the RT-PCR reads, gives a single entry per CDR3 protein. The repertoire holds more than 700,000 distinct CDR3 sequences, with 21% as singletons. Sequences were derived from PBMCs from blood, sampled 5 days after vaccination. Source of these receptors: a man aged 50 to 59 who received an inactivated influenza vaccine. The CDR3 runs from the conserved cysteine through the conserved F or W. D genes are given only for firm matches. Clone sizes are given selectively: once, few, many, or a class where the clone is expanded.

clone_size d_call j_call v_call cdr3_nt cdr3_aa
few TRBD2 TRBJ2-4 TRBV4-3 TGCGCCAGCAGCCAAGTCCGAACTAGCGGGAGTTTTGCCAAAAACATTCAGTACTTC CASSQVRTSGSFAKNIQYF
- TRBD1 TRBJ2-7 TRBV7-8 TGTGCCAGCAGCCCCCACCGACAGGGGACCCACGAGCAGTACTTC CASSPHRQGTHEQYF
few - TRBJ2-1 TRBV19 TGTGCCAGTAGGCCCTCGGCGGTTTACTACAATGAGCAGTTCTTC CASRPSAVYYNEQFF
- - TRBJ2-5 TRBV5-1 TGCGCCAGCAGCTTGGCACCGGGGTCCGGGGAGACCCAGTACTTC CASSLAPGSGETQYF
- TRBD2 TRBJ2-2 TRBV9 TGTGCCAGCAGCGGAGGACTAGCGGGGGGCCTCAACACCGGGGAGCTGTTTTTT CASSGGLAGGLNTGELFF
- - TRBJ2-3 TRBV2 TGTGCCAGCACCAGACAGTATTCCACAGATACGCAGTATTTT CASTRQYSTDTQYF
many - TRBJ2-2 TRBV11-2 TGTGCCAGCAGCTTTAGGCGGCAGGTTAACACCGGGGAGCTGTTTTTT CASSFRRQVNTGELFF
- TRBD2 TRBJ2-1 TRBV4-2 TGTGCCAGCAGCCCTACGACTAGCGGGGTTATAGGCAATGAGCAGTTCTTC CASSPTTSGVIGNEQFF
few TRBD1 TRBJ2-1 TRBV12-3/TRBV12-4 TGTGCCAGCAGTACCTTATTCACAGGGGGCGTGGAGCAGTTCTTC CASSTLFTGGVEQFF
few - TRBJ1-5 TRBV4-1 TGCGCCAGCAGTGGGGTAGAGGGTCAGCCCCAGCATTTT CASSGVEGQPQHF
few TRBD2 TRBJ2-7 TRBV11-2 TGTGCCAGCAGCTTAGAACCCAGGACTAGCGGGAGCTACGAGCAGTACTTC CASSLEPRTSGSYEQYF
many - TRBJ2-7 TRBV7-9 TGTGCCAGCAGCTTCGGACGGTTCTCCTACGAGCAGTACTTC CASSFGRFSYEQYF
- - TRBJ2-7 TRBV11-2 TGTGCCAGCAGCTTTGGACTGAGCTCCTACGAGCAGTACTTC CASSFGLSSYEQYF
- - TRBJ2-3 TRBV20-1 TGCAGTGCTAGACCTTCGGGCACAGATACGCAGTATTTT CSARPSGTDTQYF
few - TRBJ2-5 TRBV12-3/TRBV12-4 TGTACCAGCAGTTTAGAAATCGGAGCGGTGATATCTCAAGAGACCCAGTACTTC CTSSLEIGAVISQETQYF
- - TRBJ2-7 TRBV20-1 TGCAGTGCTCCCAAGTCCTCATCTAACTCCTACGAGCAGTACTTC CSAPKSSSNSYEQYF
few TRBD2 TRBJ2-2 TRBV5-5 TGTGCCAGCAGCCCTATAGCGGGGACGAACACCGGGGAGCTGTTTTTT CASSPIAGTNTGELFF
- TRBD2 TRBJ2-1 TRBV28 TGTGCCAGCAGTTCCACGACTAGCGGGAGAGGCTCCTACAATGAGCAGTTCTTC CASSSTTSGRGSYNEQFF
- TRBD2 TRBJ2-2 TRBV5-1 TGCGCCAGCAGCGCGGGGGGGCCGAAGAACGGGGAGCTGTTTTTT CASSAGGPKNGELFF
few TRBD2 TRBJ2-3 TRBV12-3/TRBV12-4 TGTGCCAGCAGTGGGGGGGGGGAAGGAGATACGCAGTATTTT CASSGGGEGDTQYF
few TRBD2 TRBJ2-3 TRBV12-3/TRBV12-4 TGTGCCAGCAGTTCCTCGGGGGGGGGGGCCTGGGATACGCAGTATTTT CASSSSGGGAWDTQYF
- - TRBJ1-5 TRBV7-9 TGTGCCAGCAGCCCCTGGGACTCTAGCAATCAGCCCCAGCATTTT CASSPWDSSNQPQHF
- - TRBJ1-5 TRBV7-8 TGTGCCAGCAGCTTCATTTCTAGGGCCTATCAGCCCCAGCATTTT CASSFISRAYQPQHF
few TRBD2 TRBJ2-5 TRBV20-1 TGCAGTGCTAGATCGACTAGCAAAGAGACCCAGTACTTC CSARSTSKETQYF
- TRBD2 TRBJ2-5 TRBV20-1 TGCAGTGCTAAAAAGACTAGCGGGATAAGAGAGACCCAGTACTTC CSAKKTSGIRETQYF